This T cell receptor (beta chain) derives from a study of blood T cell repertoires in COVID-19. Across the whole study: The United States, Italy and Spain provided the acute and convalescent COVID-19 samples. From T cells, B-cell-depleted T cells, or PBMCs came the material, which was cDNA or gDNA.

This clone was counted once. In the original analysis: Estimation of nucleated cell counts was performed using reference gene primer amplification. TCRdb's table, derived via immunoSEQ multiplex PCR, lists solely in-frame clones and lacks some. V, J and clone size are those of that table, while D and trimming were read from the DNA. Of about 73,000 clones in the sample, over 80% are singletons; the top ten hold more than 2%. This clonotype was obtained from a man older than 75 with active or convalescent COVID-19. Sequenced: peripheral blood.

This CDR3 is CASSLGPLRGYTF. In nucleotides, the CDR3 is TGCGCCAGCAGCTTGGGTCCTCTGAGAGGCTACACCTTC. The chain employs TRBV5-1 and TRBJ1-2; D ambiguous. This CDR3 is 13 amino acids long. Germline V gives CDR1 SGHRS, CDR2 YFSETQ. Trimming removed 0 bases from V and 8 bases from J, with 11 bases in between.